The following is a TCR beta chain sequence with its context. Per the original data handling: Reference gene primer amplification in the assay estimated nucleated cell counts. Profiling relied on immunoSEQ multiplex PCR, and the TCRdb table lists in-frame clones only, not all of them. The V and J calls and clone size come from that table; D and trimming were worked out from the DNA. The table records about 310,000 clones, approximately 89% of them present only once. The record originates from a study of blood T cell repertoires in COVID-19. Study as a whole: Collection of acute and convalescent COVID-19 samples took place in the United States, Italy and Spain. T cells, B-cell-depleted T cells, or PBMCs supplied cDNA or gDNA.

CDR1 is LNHDA and CDR2 is SQIVND in the germline V gene (reference sequence). Trimming stripped 9 bases from V and 2 bases from J, with 16 bases between. The CDR3 has 14 residues. The V and J genes are TRBV19 and TRBJ1-1; tentative D call: TRBD1 (5 bases). The specimen sequenced was peripheral blood. This TCR derives from a woman aged 45-65 years who had recovered from COVID-19. CDR3 in DNA: TGTGCCAGCTGTCAGGGTTTGGGAAACACTGAAGCTTTCTTT. It is translated as CASCQGLGNTEAFF.